This T cell receptor (beta chain) is from a study of memory CD4+ T cells and cytomegalovirus serostatus (dated by TCRdb to the late 2010s). General notes on the study: A total of roughly 35 healthy Belgian adults, of whom 9 were CMV seropositive and some 25 were CMV seronegative, were included in the cohort. CD4+ memory TCRbeta repertoires of a Belgian cohort with known cytomegalovirus serostatus were sequenced in order to replicate a published TCR-based CMV serostatus classifier.

The CDR3 holds 12 amino acids from the cysteine to the phenylalanine. Only the CDR3 part of the read is kept: 36 bases, read in frame from the first base. V is reduced by 11 bases and J by 1 base, leaving a spacing of 11 bases between them. CDR1 and CDR2, looked up from the germline V gene, are SGHVS and FQNEAQ. What the research found in general, with its limitations: Only CD4+CD45RO+ memory cells were sequenced, unlike the original study, which covered naive and memory CD4+ and CD8+ populations. The results were read as suggesting that the CMV-associated TCR signature is, for the most part, present in the CD4+ memory repertoire. On the Belgian cohort, the classifier based on the original framework reached a median bootstrapped AUC of 0.95, with a 95% CI of 0.76-1.00. Of more than 150 previously reported CMV-associated TCRbeta sequences, some 73 appeared in the CD4+ memory repertoires, each in one to five individuals. For CMV serostatus prediction, a median bootstrapped AUC of 0.95 was reached with the original framework, and a median bootstrapped AUC of about 0.89 was reached with a US-trained random forest.

To note about this clone: This clone's antigen is unknown. No clone much larger than this one lies a single base away; base qualities are absent.

A FACSAria II was used to sort memory CD4+ T cells, defined as single viable CD3+CD4+CD8-CD45RO+ cells. CMV serostatus was assessed using a Roche Elecsys assay, by which serum IgG against CMV pp150, pp28, p38 and p52 was detected. After thawing, total CD4+ T cells were enriched by positive selection with CD4 magnetic microbeads. The samples came from a different study that was designed specifically to examine the CD4+ T cell memory repertoire. Peripheral blood mononuclear cells were isolated and cryopreserved following standard operating procedures; serum was stored at -80 °C. CD3-PerCP (BW264/56), CD4-APC (RPA-T4), CD45RO-PE (UCHT1) and CD8-Pacific Orange (3B5) antibodies were used for staining, and non-viable cells were excluded with Sytox blue. Genomic DNA was extracted from sorted cells with the Quick-DNA Microprep Kit. TCRbeta DNA was amplified with the immunoSEQ hsTCRbeta kit following the manufacturer's protocol. An Illumina MiSeq instrument was used to sequence the TCRbeta libraries. Under the source paper's analysis protocol: After out-of-frame sequences were removed, millions of distinct TCRbeta sequences remained, averaging about 66,813 per individual. Each individual was scored according to the count of about 150 previously reported CMV-associated TCRbeta sequences and the total productive distinct TCRbeta count. A beta-binomial model was reimplemented in Python, and random forests from scikit-learn, run with default parameters, were trained on data from the US cohort. Classifier performance on the Belgian cohort was summarized as median AUC with percentile confidence intervals calculated over 10,000 bootstrap iterations. TCRdb limited this immuneACCESS table to in-frame rearrangements with V and J called. A share of clones is missing; checked studies link under half to unresolved V genes, and the rest is unexplained. V, J and clone size were drawn from that table, and D and trimming were deduced from the DNA. Within this sample are 56,000 or so clones, with over 80% of them counted one time only. The top ten clones comprise around 0.38% of the sample.

Here the chain combines TRBV7-8 and TRBJ1-1, and perhaps TRBD1 as D gene, on 5 matching bases. The source material was memory CD4+ T cells from blood. The source of this sequence is an adult in good health and CMV-seronegative. Here the CDR3 is given as CAVQGRNTEAFF. The nucleotide sequence reads as follows: TGTGCCGTCCAGGGAAGGAACACTGAAGCTTTCTTT.